These 2 T cell receptor beta chains were all obtained from the same sample, sequenced in a study of T cells in Graves' hyperthyroidism and ophthalmopathy. Template material for amplifying TCR beta CDR3 regions consisted of RNA transcripts. Researchers ran a first-round RT-PCR on the TCR CDR3 using the HTBI primer set. MiXCR, applied by TCRdb to the multiplex PCR reads, yields one record per CDR3 protein. Of around 520,000 distinct CDR3 sequences in the sample, less than 15% were seen once. Sample: blood. The receptors originated from a woman aged 40-49 years with Graves' hyperthyroidism.

This clonotype was seen at least ten times. The V gene is TRBV3-1, the J gene TRBJ2-7; maybe TRBD1 (6 bases). The CDR3 totals 11 residues. Germline V lookup: CDR1 LGHDT, CDR2 YNNKEL (reference sequence). V was clipped by 6 bases and J by 6 bases, with 9 bases between them. The CDR3 is CASRARGEQYF. CDR3 coding DNA: TGTGCCAGCAGGGCCAGGGGCGAGCAGTACTTC.

There are a few counts of this clonotype. In nucleotides, the CDR3 is TGTGCCACCAGTGAACCGACAAGGGTGGAGCAGTTCTTC. Protein product: CATSEPTRVEQFF. The chain links TRBV24-1 to TRBJ2-1, with no clear D. The V end was cut by 4 bases, the J end by 10 bases, with 13 bases between. The CDR3 spans 13 residues. Germline CDR1 KGHDR, CDR2 SFDVKD.